What follows describes a single TCR beta chain. This sample was taken from a study of regulatory T cells in long-lasting Graves disease. The time point here: newly diagnosed GD, antithyroid drugs for less than 3 months. From RNA extracted from PBMCs, the TCR library was made. Trimming stripped 1 base from V and 3 bases from J, with 9 bases between. CDR1 DFQATT and CDR2 SNEGSKA come from the germline V gene (reference sequence). The CDR3 is made up of 14 amino acids. Both iRepertoire HTBI primers and Arm-PCR of CDR3 regions were used to build the TCR beta libraries. MiXCR, applied by TCRdb to the multiplex PCR reads, yields one record per CDR3 protein. The table shows roughly 400,000 distinct CDR3 sequences, with approximately 16% occurring only once. The sample also formed part of further work on T cells in Graves' hyperthyroidism and ophthalmopathy.

Material: peripheral blood mononuclear cells (PBMCs), obtained at new diagnosis, from a patient treated with antithyroid drugs. This TCR derives from a woman aged 40 to 50 with Graves disease. The chain is built from TRBV20-1 and TRBJ2-2, with unresolved D. The CDR3 DNA follows: TGCAGTGCTAGAGTCCAGGACCACACCGGGGAGCTGTTTTTT. It translates to CSARVQDHTGELFF.